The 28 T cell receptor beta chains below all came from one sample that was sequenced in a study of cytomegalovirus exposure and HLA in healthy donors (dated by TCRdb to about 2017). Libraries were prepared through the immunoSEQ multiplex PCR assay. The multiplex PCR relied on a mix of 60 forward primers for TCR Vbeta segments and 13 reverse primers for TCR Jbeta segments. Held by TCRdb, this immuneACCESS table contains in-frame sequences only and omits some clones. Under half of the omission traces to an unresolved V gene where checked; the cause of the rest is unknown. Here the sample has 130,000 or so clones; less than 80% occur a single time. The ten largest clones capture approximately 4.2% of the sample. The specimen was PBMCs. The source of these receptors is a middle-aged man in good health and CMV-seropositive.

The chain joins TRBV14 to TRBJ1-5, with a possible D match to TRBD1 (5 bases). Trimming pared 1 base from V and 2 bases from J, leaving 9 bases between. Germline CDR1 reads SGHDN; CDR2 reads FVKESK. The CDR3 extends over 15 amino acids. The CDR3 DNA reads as TGTGCCAGCAGCCAAGCAGGGCTCGGCAATCAGCCCCAGCATTTT. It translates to CASSQAGLGNQPQHF.

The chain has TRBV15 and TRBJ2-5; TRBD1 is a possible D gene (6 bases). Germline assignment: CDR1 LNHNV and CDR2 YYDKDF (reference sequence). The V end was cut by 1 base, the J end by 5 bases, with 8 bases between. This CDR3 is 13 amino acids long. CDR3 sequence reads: CATSRGGRETQYF. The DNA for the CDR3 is TGTGCCACCAGCAGAGGGGGGCGGGAGACCCAGTACTTC. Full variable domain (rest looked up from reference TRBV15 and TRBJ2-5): DAMVIQNPRYQVTQFGKPVTLSCSQTLNHNVMYWYQQKSSQAPKLLFHYYDKDFNNEADTPDNFQSRRPNTSFCFLDIRSPGLGDTAMYLCATSRGGRETQYFGPGTRLLVL.

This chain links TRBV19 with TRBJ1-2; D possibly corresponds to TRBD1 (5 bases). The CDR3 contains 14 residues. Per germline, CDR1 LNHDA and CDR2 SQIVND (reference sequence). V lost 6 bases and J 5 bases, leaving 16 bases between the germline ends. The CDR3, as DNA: TGTGCCAGTAGGGATGGTCAGGGAGGTTATGGCTACACCTTC. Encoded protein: CASRDGQGGYGYTF.

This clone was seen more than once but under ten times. The CDR3 DNA is TGTGCCAGCGGTTCCGGGACAACTAATGAAAAACTGTTTTTT. Amino acid sequence: CASGSGTTNEKLFF. The rearrangement uses TRBV4-2 and TRBJ1-4; D gene unclear. This CDR3 is built from 14 residues. Per germline, CDR1 LGHNA and CDR2 YNFKEQ. V dropped 8 bases and J dropped 0 bases, with 10 bases sitting between them.

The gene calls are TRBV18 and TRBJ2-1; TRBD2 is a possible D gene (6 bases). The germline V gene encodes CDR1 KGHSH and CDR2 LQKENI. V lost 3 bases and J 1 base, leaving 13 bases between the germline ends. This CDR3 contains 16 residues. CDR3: CASSPLAVSSYNEQFF. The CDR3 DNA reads TGTGCCAGCTCACCTTTAGCGGTGAGTTCCTACAATGAGCAGTTCTTC.

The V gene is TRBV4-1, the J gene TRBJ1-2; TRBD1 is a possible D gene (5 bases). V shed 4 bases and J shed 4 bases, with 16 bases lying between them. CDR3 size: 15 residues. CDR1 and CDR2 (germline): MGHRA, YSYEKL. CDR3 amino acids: CASSLETQGIYGYTF. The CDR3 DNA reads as TGCGCCAGCAGCCTCGAAACCCAGGGCATCTATGGCTACACCTTC.

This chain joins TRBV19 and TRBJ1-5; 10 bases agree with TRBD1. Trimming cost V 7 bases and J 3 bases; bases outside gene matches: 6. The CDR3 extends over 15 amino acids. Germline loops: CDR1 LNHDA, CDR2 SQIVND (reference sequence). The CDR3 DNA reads TGTGCCAGTACCTCGGGACAGGGGATCAATCAGCCCCAGCATTTT. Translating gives CASTSGQGINQPQHF.

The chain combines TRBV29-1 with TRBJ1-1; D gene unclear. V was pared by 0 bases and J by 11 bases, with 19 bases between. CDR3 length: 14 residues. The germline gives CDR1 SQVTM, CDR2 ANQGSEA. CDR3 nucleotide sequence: TGCAGCGTTGAAGATGTTGCGATCGGGGATAGGGCTTTCTTT. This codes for CSVEDVAIGDRAFF.

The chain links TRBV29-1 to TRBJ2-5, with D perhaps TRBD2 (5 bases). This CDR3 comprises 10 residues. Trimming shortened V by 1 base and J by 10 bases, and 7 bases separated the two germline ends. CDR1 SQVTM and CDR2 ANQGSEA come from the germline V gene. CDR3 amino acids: CSVEARGQYF. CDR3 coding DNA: TGCAGCGTTGAAGCCCGGGGCCAGTACTTC.

The CDR3 sequence: CASSLGRGETQYF. The CDR3 region has the DNA TGTGCCAGCAGCTTAGGTAGGGGAGAGACCCAGTACTTC. The rearrangement joins TRBV7-2 to TRBJ2-5, with a possible D match to TRBD1 (5 bases). CDR3 length equals 13 residues. Per the germline V gene, CDR1 is SGHTA and CDR2 is FQGNSA. Trimming left V 1 base short and J 4 bases short, with 7 bases between.

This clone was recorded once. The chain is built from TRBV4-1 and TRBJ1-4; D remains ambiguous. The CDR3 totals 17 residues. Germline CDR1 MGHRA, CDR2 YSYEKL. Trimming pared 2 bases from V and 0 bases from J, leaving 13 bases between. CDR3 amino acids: CASSQQPPGSTNEKLFF. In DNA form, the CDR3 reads TGCGCCAGCAGCCAACAACCCCCGGGATCAACTAATGAAAAACTGTTTTTT.

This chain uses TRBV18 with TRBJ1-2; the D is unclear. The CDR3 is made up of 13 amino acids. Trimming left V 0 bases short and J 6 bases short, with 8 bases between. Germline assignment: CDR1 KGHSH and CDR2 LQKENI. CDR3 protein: CASSPPSADGYTF. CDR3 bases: TGTGCCAGCTCACCACCGTCGGCGGATGGCTACACCTTC.

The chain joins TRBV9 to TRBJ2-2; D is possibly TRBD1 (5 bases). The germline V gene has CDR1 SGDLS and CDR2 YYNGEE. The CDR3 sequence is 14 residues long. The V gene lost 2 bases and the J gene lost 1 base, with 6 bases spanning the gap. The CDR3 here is CASSVTGNTGELFF. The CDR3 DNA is TGTGCCAGCAGCGTCACAGGGAACACCGGGGAGCTGTTTTTT.

DNA for the CDR3: TGTGCCAGCTCACCCCAATCGGTAGGGGGAACTGAAAAACTGTTTTTT. Protein product: CASSPQSVGGTEKLFF. The gene calls are TRBV18 and TRBJ1-4, with D possibly being TRBD1 (6 bases). Germline V gives CDR1 KGHSH, CDR2 LQKENI. The CDR3 is 16 amino acids. V gave up 3 bases and J gave up 7 bases, with 18 bases separating them.

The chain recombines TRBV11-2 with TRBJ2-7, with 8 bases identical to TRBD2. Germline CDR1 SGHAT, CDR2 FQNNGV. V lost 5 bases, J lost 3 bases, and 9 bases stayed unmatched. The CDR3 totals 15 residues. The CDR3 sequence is CASSRSGTPYYEQYF. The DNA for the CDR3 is TGTGCCAGCAGCCGTAGCGGGACCCCATACTACGAGCAGTACTTC. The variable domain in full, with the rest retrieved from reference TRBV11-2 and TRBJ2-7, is EAGVAQSPRYKIIEKRQSVAFWCNPISGHATLYWYQQILGQGPKLLIQFQNNGVVDDSQLPKDRFSAERLKGVDSTLKIQPAKLEDSAVYLCASSRSGTPYYEQYFGPGTRLTVT.

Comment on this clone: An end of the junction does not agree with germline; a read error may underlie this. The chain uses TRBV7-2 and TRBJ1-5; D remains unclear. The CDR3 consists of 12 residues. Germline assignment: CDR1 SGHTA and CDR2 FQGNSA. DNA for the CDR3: TGTGCCGGCAGCTCCCTCAATCAGCCCCAGCATTTT. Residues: CAGSSLNQPQHF.

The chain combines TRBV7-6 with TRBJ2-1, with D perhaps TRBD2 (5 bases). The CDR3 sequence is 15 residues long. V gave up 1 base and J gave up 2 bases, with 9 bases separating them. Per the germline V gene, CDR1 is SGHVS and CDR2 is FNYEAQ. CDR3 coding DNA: TGTGCCAGCAGCTTAGGGCAGCGGACCTACAATGAGCAGTTCTTC. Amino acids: CASSLGQRTYNEQFF. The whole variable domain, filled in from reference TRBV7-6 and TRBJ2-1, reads GAGVSQSPRYKVTKRGQDVALRCDPISGHVSLYWYRQALGQGPEFLTYFNYEAQQDKSGLPNDRFSAERPEGSISTLTIQRTEQRDSAMYRCASSLGQRTYNEQFFGPGTRLTVL.

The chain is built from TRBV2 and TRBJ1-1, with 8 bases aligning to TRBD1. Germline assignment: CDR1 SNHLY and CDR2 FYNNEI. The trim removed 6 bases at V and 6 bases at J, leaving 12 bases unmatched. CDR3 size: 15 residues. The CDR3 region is CASRGFQGAASEAFF. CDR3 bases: TGTGCCAGCAGGGGCTTCCAGGGGGCCGCGTCTGAAGCTTTCTTT.

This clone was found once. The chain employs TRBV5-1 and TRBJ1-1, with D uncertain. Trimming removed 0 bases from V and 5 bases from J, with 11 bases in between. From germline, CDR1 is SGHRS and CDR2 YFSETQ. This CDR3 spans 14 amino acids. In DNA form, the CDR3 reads TGCGCCAGCAGCTTGGGCCAACAATCTACTGAAGCTTTCTTT. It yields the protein CASSLGQQSTEAFF.

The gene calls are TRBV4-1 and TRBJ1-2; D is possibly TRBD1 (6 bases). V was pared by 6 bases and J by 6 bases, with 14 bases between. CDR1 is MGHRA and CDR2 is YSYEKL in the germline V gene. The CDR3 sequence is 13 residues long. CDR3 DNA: TGCGCCAGCAGGGAACAGGGAGTTAATGGCTACACCTTC. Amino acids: CASREQGVNGYTF.

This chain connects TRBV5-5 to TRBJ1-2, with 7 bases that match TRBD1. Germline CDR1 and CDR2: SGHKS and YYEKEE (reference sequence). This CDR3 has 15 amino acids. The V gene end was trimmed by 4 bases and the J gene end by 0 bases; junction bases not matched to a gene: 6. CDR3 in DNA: TGTGCCAGCAGCCAAACCGGGACAGCTAACTATGGCTACACCTTC. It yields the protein CASSQTGTANYGYTF.

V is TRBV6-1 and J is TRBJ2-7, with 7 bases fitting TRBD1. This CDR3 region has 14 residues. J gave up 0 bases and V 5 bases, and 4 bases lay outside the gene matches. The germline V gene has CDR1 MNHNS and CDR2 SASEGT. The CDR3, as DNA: TGTGCCAGCAGTACAGGGGAAGCCTCCTACGAGCAGTACTTC. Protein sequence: CASSTGEASYEQYF.

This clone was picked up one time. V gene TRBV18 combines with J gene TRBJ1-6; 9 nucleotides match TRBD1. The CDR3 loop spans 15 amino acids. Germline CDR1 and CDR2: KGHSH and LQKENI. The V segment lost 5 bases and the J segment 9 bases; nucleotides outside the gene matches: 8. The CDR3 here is CASSTGQGSGSPLHF. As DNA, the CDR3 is TGTGCCAGCTCAACGGGACAGGGCTCCGGTTCACCCCTCCACTTT.

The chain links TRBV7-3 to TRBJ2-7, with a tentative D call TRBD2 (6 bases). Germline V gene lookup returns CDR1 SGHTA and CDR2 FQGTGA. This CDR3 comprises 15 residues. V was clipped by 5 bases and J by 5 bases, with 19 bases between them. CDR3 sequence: CASSPAPRGKDEQYF. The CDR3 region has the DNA TGTGCCAGCAGCCCTGCCCCGCGCGGGAAGGACGAGCAGTACTTC.

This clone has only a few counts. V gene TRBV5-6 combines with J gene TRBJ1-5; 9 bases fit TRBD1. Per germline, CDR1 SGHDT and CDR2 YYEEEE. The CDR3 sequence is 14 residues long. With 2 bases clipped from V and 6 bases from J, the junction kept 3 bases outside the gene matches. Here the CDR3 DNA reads TGTGCCAGCAGCTTACAGGGGGCCGGTCAGCCCCAGCATTTT. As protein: CASSLQGAGQPQHF.

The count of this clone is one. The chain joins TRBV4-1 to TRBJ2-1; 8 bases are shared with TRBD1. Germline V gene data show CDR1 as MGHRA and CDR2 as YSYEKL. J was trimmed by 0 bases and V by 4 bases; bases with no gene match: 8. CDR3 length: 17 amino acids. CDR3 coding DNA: TGCGCCAGCAGCCTATGGACAGGGAAAAGCTCCTACAATGAGCAGTTCTTC. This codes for CASSLWTGKSSYNEQFF.

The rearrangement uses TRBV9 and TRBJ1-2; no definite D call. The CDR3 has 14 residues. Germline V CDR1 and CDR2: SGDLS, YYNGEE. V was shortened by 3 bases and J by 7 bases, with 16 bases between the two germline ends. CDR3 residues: CASSAGPRMGGYTF. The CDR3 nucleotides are TGTGCCAGCAGCGCAGGTCCACGCATGGGTGGCTACACCTTC.

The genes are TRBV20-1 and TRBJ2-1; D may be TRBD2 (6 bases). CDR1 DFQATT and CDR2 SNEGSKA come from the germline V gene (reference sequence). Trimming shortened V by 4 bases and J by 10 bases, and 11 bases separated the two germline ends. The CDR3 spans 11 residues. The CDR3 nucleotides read TGCAGTGCTACCCGGACTAACGAGCAGTTCTTC. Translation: CSATRTNEQFF.